These 26 T cell receptor beta chains were all obtained from the same sample, sequenced in a study of T-cell memory formation after mild COVID-19. Using its own MiXCR run on the 5' RACE reads, TCRdb lists one record per CDR3 protein. The sample consists of 150,000 to 200,000 distinct CDR3 sequences, roughly 11% of them appearing once. Sequenced input: PBMCs or a T cell subset sorted from them (not recorded which). The receptors derive from a young man who had mild COVID-19 (a few samples of this study predate the infection). Cell type and time point are not known.

In this sample, this clonotype turned up a few times. J is TRBJ2-7 and V is TRBV10-3; the match to TRBD2 covers 16 bases. Trimming removed 10 bases from V and 2 bases from J; junction bases left unmatched: 8. CDR1 and CDR2 from the germline V gene are ENHRY and SYGVKD. The CDR3 contains 16 residues. The CDR3 DNA follows: TGTGCCACCCGAGGGACTAGCGGGGGGGCCGCCTACGAGCAGTACTTC. Translated, it gives CATRGTSGGAAYEQYF.

This clonotype was counted only a few times. The chain links TRBV5-1 to TRBJ1-2; D is unclear. Germline assignment: CDR1 SGHRS and CDR2 YFSETQ. CDR3 length equals 18 residues. V was trimmed by 2 bases and J by 3 bases, leaving 23 bases between them. The CDR3 region is CASSFSITNHPGDYGYTF. DNA of the CDR3: TGCGCCAGCAGCTTCTCGATCACGAATCACCCTGGGGACTATGGCTACACCTTC.

This clonotype showed up just a few times. The chain recombines TRBV5-6 with TRBJ2-7; D is unclear. Looked up from germline, CDR1 is SGHDT and CDR2 is YYEEEE. V was clipped by 0 bases and J by 3 bases, with 13 bases between them. The CDR3 length is 15 residues. This CDR3 reads CASSLVNGLFYEQYF. The CDR3 region has the DNA TGTGCCAGCAGCTTGGTGAACGGCCTATTCTACGAGCAGTACTTC.

This clonotype has more than one count but fewer than ten. This chain links TRBV11-2 with TRBJ1-1; maybe TRBD1 (5 bases). CDR1 and CDR2 from the germline V gene are SGHAT and FQNNGV. The V end was cut by 5 bases, the J end by 5 bases, with 21 bases between. CDR3 size: 16 residues. The CDR3 DNA is TGTGCCAGCAGCCCAAGGCCTACAGGCCCGGCTACTGAAGCTTTCTTT. This gives the protein CASSPRPTGPATEAFF. Variable domain in full (rest from reference TRBV11-2 and TRBJ1-1): EAGVAQSPRYKIIEKRQSVAFWCNPISGHATLYWYQQILGQGPKLLIQFQNNGVVDDSQLPKDRFSAERLKGVDSTLKIQPAKLEDSAVYLCASSPRPTGPATEAFFGQGTRLTVV.

The chain couples TRBV29-1 to TRBJ1-1; D remains unclear. Trimming took off 4 bases at V and 0 bases at J, with 12 bases between the two ends. Germline V gene data show CDR1 as SQVTM and CDR2 as ANQGSEA. This CDR3 has 14 residues. CDR3 residues: CSVVSPGMNTEAFF. The CDR3 region has the DNA TGCAGCGTTGTGTCTCCGGGGATGAACACTGAAGCTTTCTTT.

V and J are TRBV5-4 and TRBJ2-1; D not certain. V gave up 0 bases and J gave up 4 bases, with 17 bases separating them. CDR3 length: 17 amino acids. Germline CDR1 SGHNT, CDR2 YYREEE (reference sequence). This CDR3 reads CASSLGLLSSGYNEQFF. CDR3 DNA sequence: TGTGCCAGCAGCTTGGGTTTGCTGAGTAGTGGTTACAATGAGCAGTTCTTC. Full variable domain (remainder filled in from reference TRBV5-4 and TRBJ2-1): ETGVTQSPTHLIKTRGQQVTLRCSSQSGHNTVSWYQQALGQGPQFIFQYYREEENGRGNFPPRFSGLQFPNYSSELNVNALELDDSALYLCASSLGLLSSGYNEQFFGPGTRLTVL.

This clonotype has more than one count but fewer than ten. V gene TRBV28 combines with J gene TRBJ2-7; 8 bases align to TRBD2. Germline loops: CDR1 MDHEN, CDR2 SYDVKM. CDR3 length: 15 residues. Germline trimming cut 2 bases from V and 3 bases from J; bases unmatched to any gene: 6. CDR3 DNA sequence: TGTGCCAGCAGTTTACGGCTAGCGGGTGACTACGAGCAGTACGTC. Protein product: CASSLRLAGDYEQYV.

This clonotype has a handful of counts. The chain recombines TRBV5-5 with TRBJ2-3; 8 bases line up with TRBD2. The CDR3 is 14 amino acids. V dropped 6 bases and J dropped 5; count of bases not matched to a gene: 8. The germline V gene has CDR1 SGHKS and CDR2 YYEKEE (reference sequence). The CDR3 coding sequence is TGTGCCAGCATTTCTCGCGGGGGGATAGATACGCAGTATTTT. Its translation: CASISRGGIDTQYF.

This clonotype occurred a few times. V usage is TRBV18 and J usage is TRBJ1-2, with 7 positions matching TRBD1. This CDR3 spans 16 amino acids. The J segment lost 0 bases and the V segment lost 2 bases, leaving 6 bases of the junction unmatched. The germline V gene encodes CDR1 KGHSH and CDR2 LQKENI. CDR3 coding DNA: TGTGCCAGCTCACCAAGGGAGACAGGGACTAACTATGGCTACACCTTC. Protein sequence: CASSPRETGTNYGYTF.

This clonotype showed up just a few times. The chain joins TRBV5-1 to TRBJ2-1; 10 positions agree with TRBD1. This CDR3 has 15 amino acids. J lost 9 bases, V lost 0 bases, and 6 bases had no gene match. Germline assignment: CDR1 SGHRS and CDR2 YFSETQ. The CDR3 nucleotides are TGCGCCAGCAGCTTGGGACAGGGGGCAATGAGTGAGCAGTTCTTC. Amino acid sequence: CASSLGQGAMSEQFF.

This chain connects TRBV9 to TRBJ2-5, with 7 nucleotides matching TRBD2. Unmatched junction bases numbered 3, after V lost 1 base and J lost 3 bases. Germline V gene sequence: CDR1 SGDLS, CDR2 YYNGEE. The length of the CDR3 is 14 residues. In nucleotides, the CDR3 is TGTGCCAGCAGCGTAATGGCGGGGGAAGAGACCCAGTACTTC. It specifies CASSVMAGEETQYF.

This clonotype was seen many times. The chain uses TRBV5-1 and TRBJ2-1; D is ambiguous. From germline, CDR1 is SGHRS and CDR2 YFSETQ. Trimming pared 4 bases from V and 4 bases from J, leaving 9 bases between. The CDR3 length is 13 residues. For the CDR3, the DNA is TGCGCCAGCAGCGAAAGGTTATACAATGAGCAGTTCTTC. Translation gives CASSERLYNEQFF. Drawing the rest from reference TRBV5-1 and TRBJ2-1, the complete variable domain is KAGVTQTPRYLIKTRGQQVTLSCSPISGHRSVSWYQQTPGQGLQFLFEYFSETQRNKGNFPGRFSGRQFSNSRSEMNVSTLELGDSALYLCASSERLYNEQFFGPGTRLTVL.

CDR3 residues: CASSVAERGLGGELFF. As DNA, the CDR3 is TGTGCCAGCAGCGTAGCTGAGAGGGGGCTTGGCGGGGAGCTGTTTTTT. The chain recombines TRBV9 with TRBJ2-2; 7 bases line up with TRBD1. The J segment lost 7 bases and the V segment lost 0 bases, leaving 9 bases of the junction unmatched. Germline CDR1 is SGDLS and CDR2 is YYNGEE. The length of the CDR3 is 16 residues.

The V gene is TRBV5-1, the J gene TRBJ1-4, with 7 bases fitting TRBD1. CDR1 is SGHRS and CDR2 is YFSETQ in the germline V gene. J lost 3 bases, V lost 7 bases, and 3 bases had no gene match. The CDR3 has 13 amino acids. The CDR3 DNA reads TGCGCCAGCCGACAGGGAGCTAATGAAAAACTGTTTTTT. Protein sequence: CASRQGANEKLFF.

The chain couples TRBV6-4 to TRBJ2-7, with TRBD2 matching over 15 bases. The CDR3 sequence is 18 residues long. Germline lookup yields CDR1 MRHNA and CDR2 SNTAGT. V lost 8 bases and J lost 0; bases outside the gene matches: 11. The CDR3 DNA reads TGTGCCAGCCTTCCCGGGACTAGCGGGGGGCGATACTCCTACGAGCAGTACTTC. Protein product: CASLPGTSGGRYSYEQYF.

The CDR3 DNA reads TGCGCCAGCAGCTGGGCCGGGACTAGCGGGGGGGATGAGCAGTTCTTC. Translation gives CASSWAGTSGGDEQFF. The genes are TRBV5-1 and TRBJ2-1; 16 nucleotides align to TRBD2. The CDR3 is made up of 16 amino acids. Germline assignment: CDR1 SGHRS and CDR2 YFSETQ. The trim removed 3 bases at V and 8 bases at J, leaving 5 bases unmatched.

This clonotype was counted only a few times. The chain carries TRBV27 and TRBJ2-5, with 8 bases aligning to TRBD2. The germline CDR1 and CDR2 sequences are MNHEY and SMNVEV (reference sequence). The junction had 13 bases not matched to a gene; V was cut back by 6 bases and J by 1 base. The CDR3 is 17 amino acids. The DNA of the CDR3 is TGTGCCAGCAGACGAACAGGGTACGGGGGGGTCCAAGAGACCCAGTACTTC. Translation: CASRRTGYGGVQETQYF.

This clonotype was detected only once. One end of the junction is discordant with germline, which a read error may explain. CDR3 region: CASSNSGYTEAFF. Written as DNA, the CDR3 is TGTGCCAGCAGTAACTCAGGGTACACTGAAGCTTTCTTT. V usage is TRBV6-5 and J usage is TRBJ1-1; TRBD1 might be the D (5 bases). Per the germline V gene, CDR1 is MNHEY and CDR2 is SVGAGI. This CDR3 region has 13 residues.

This clonotype was found a few times. This chain joins TRBV20-1 and TRBJ2-5; possibly TRBD2 for D (6 bases). Germline V gives CDR1 DFQATT, CDR2 SNEGSKA (reference sequence). V shed 2 bases and J shed 7 bases, with 11 bases lying between them. CDR3 size: 12 residues. The CDR3 loop reads CSARFIGGTQYF. CDR3 nucleotides: TGCAGTGCTAGATTTATCGGGGGGACCCAGTACTTC.

This clonotype was picked up many times. This chain uses TRBV10-3 with TRBJ2-7; 10 bases are shared with TRBD2. Trimming cost V 0 bases and J 0 bases; bases outside gene matches: 5. This CDR3 has 17 residues. The germline V gene encodes CDR1 ENHRY and CDR2 SYGVKD. DNA of the CDR3: TGTGCCATCAGTGAGTCGCTAGCGGGGGACCACTCCTACGAGCAGTACTTC. Translation: CAISESLAGDHSYEQYF.

This rearrangement joins TRBV29-1 to TRBJ1-2; 9 nucleotides match TRBD1. Germline trimming cut 5 bases from V and 5 bases from J; bases unmatched to any gene: 6. This CDR3 spans 13 amino acids. Germline V gives CDR1 SQVTM, CDR2 ANQGSEA. The CDR3 protein is CSVTAGQGYGYTF. In nucleotides, the CDR3 is TGCAGCGTTACAGCGGGACAGGGTTATGGCTACACCTTC.

The chain carries TRBV5-1 and TRBJ2-1; D is perhaps TRBD1 (6 bases). V was cut by 1 base and J by 4 bases, with 9 bases left in between. CDR3 length: 14 residues. The germline CDR1 and CDR2 sequences are SGHRS and YFSETQ. The CDR3 here is CASSLSGQYNEQFF. The CDR3 region has the DNA TGCGCCAGCAGCTTGTCCGGACAGTACAATGAGCAGTTCTTC.

The V gene is TRBV12-3 or TRBV12-4, the J gene TRBJ1-3; no definite D call. The CDR3 consists of 14 residues. Between the trimmed V and J ends, which lost 3 bases and 3 bases, there was a span of 9 bases. As DNA, the CDR3 is TGTGCCAGCAGTTTCGCAGTTGGTGGAAACACCATATATTTT. It translates to CASSFAVGGNTIYF.

In regard to this clonotype: Because the CDR3 is missing its conserved closing phenylalanine or tryptophan, this is likely a read error. It is unclear where the CDR3 begins or ends on the DNA, so no DNA is shown, and the CDR3 is as TCRdb lists it. This chain uses TRBV12-5 with TRBJ2-1; TRBD1, the table's D call, lacks a check against the DNA. The CDR3 is 12 amino acids long, termini counted. In germline, CDR1 is LGHNT, CDR2 FRNRAP. The CDR3: CASGLDGTGGSY.

This clonotype occurred many times. The chain has TRBV5-1 and TRBJ2-1; D is uncertain. This CDR3 contains 11 residues. V gave up 2 bases and J gave up 8 bases, with 5 bases separating them. Per germline, CDR1 SGHRS and CDR2 YFSETQ. The CDR3 DNA reads TGCGCCAGCAGCTTAAGGGATGAGCAGTTCTTC. As protein: CASSLRDEQFF.

This chain uses TRBV5-1 with TRBJ2-7, with D perhaps assigned TRBD1 or TRBD2 (5 bases each). V was pared by 2 bases and J by 3 bases, with 18 bases between. This CDR3 is 16 amino acids long. CDR1 is SGHRS, CDR2 YFSETQ, per germline. As DNA, the CDR3 is TGCGCCAGCAGCTTAAGTGTGGGGGAGACAGTCTACGAGCAGTACTTC. The encoded protein is CASSLSVGETVYEQYF. The full variable domain, its missing parts supplied by reference TRBV5-1 and TRBJ2-7, is KAGVTQTPRYLIKTRGQQVTLSCSPISGHRSVSWYQQTPGQGLQFLFEYFSETQRNKGNFPGRFSGRQFSNSRSEMNVSTLELGDSALYLCASSLSVGETVYEQYFGPGTRLTVT.